This TCR beta chain stems from a study of spatial heterogeneity in lung cancer. The time point denotes: sample taken at primary tumor resection. Without sorting, whole RNA was sequenced from tumor, nontumor lung or frozen PBMC. Samples were donated by 72 untreated early-stage non-small cell lung cancer patients. In this sample, this clonotype is medium-sized. This beta chain is an unintended read in a library built for alpha chains; its size means little. Germline V gene data show CDR1 as SEHNR and CDR2 as FQNEAQ (reference sequence). The CDR3 length is 15 residues. V was pared by 1 base and J by 4 bases, with 12 bases between. The library protocol tagged each TCR cDNA with a unique molecular identifier. One entry per CDR3 protein, called by TCRdb with MiXCR from the 5' RACE reads. This repertoire shows 900 to 1,200 distinct CDR3 sequences, 6% to 7.5% found once; its top ten account for under 15%.

The sequence came from a male donor with early-stage non-small cell lung cancer. The sample consisted of normal lung tissue next to the tumor, taken at surgery. This chain connects TRBV7-9 to TRBJ2-3; tentative D call: TRBD2 (6 bases). Written as DNA, the CDR3 is TGTGCCAGCAGCTTAGGCGGCGGGGAAGCAGATACGCAGTATTTT. It encodes CASSLGGGEADTQYF.